This entry concerns a single TCR beta chain. Its specificity is unknown. The sample is drawn from a study of cytomegalovirus exposure and HLA in healthy donors. J gave up 6 bases and V 3 bases, and 9 bases lay outside the gene matches. Germline CDR1 is SGHRS and CDR2 is YFSETQ. This CDR3 is built from 16 residues. Broader study findings: Of the V segments, some could not be distinguished, including TRBV6-2 and TRBV6-3, and were excluded. For most TCR sequences rarity was the rule, although some public TCRs occurred in many donors. A later analysis found that most CMV-associated TCR beta chains appeared HLA-restricted. The likely explanation for a cluster of highly shared sequence variants was sequencing artifact.

The PCR had 60 Vbeta and 13 Jbeta primers. TCRdb keeps only in-frame clones here, not all; method: immunoSEQ multiplex PCR. Of about 180,000 clones in the sample, approximately 81% were seen once. The receptor's source is a male donor in good health and CMV-seronegative. The chain links TRBV5-1 to TRBJ2-2; 9 bases fit TRBD1. Sequencing used PBMCs. The CDR3 bases are TGCGCCAGCAGCTCCCCGGACAGGGGAAGCGCCGGGGAGCTGTTTTTT. Translating gives CASSSPDRGSAGELFF. The entire variable domain, with the rest obtained from reference TRBV5-1 and TRBJ2-2, is as follows: KAGVTQTPRYLIKTRGQQVTLSCSPISGHRSVSWYQQTPGQGLQFLFEYFSETQRNKGNFPGRFSGRQFSNSRSEMNVSTLELGDSALYLCASSSPDRGSAGELFFGEGSRLTVL.